This TCR beta chain comes out of a study of CD8 T cells in ankylosing spondylitis. The CDR3 is 16 amino acids. Per the germline V gene, CDR1 is MNHEY and CDR2 is SVGAGI. V was pared by 0 bases and J by 6 bases, with 16 bases between. This clonotype came up many times. Its antigen is still unknown. Study-wide results and caveats: A TCR beta motif of fewer than ten highly homologous variants seemed to mark ankylosing spondylitis blood. In the blood and synovial fluid of reactive arthritis, some motif variants had been previously reported.

Each CDR3 protein is one row after TCRdb ran MiXCR on the 5' RACE reads. The sample lists around 140,000 distinct CDR3 sequences, more than 9.5% occurring once. V and J are TRBV6-5 and TRBJ2-3, with D perhaps being TRBD1 or TRBD2 (5 bases each). The TCR originated in a female donor with ankylosing spondylitis or in good health (not recorded which). Sample: blood, either unsorted or a sorted T cell fraction (not recorded which). CDR3 loop: CASSYSRGGLGDTQYF. CDR3 DNA: TGTGCCAGCAGTTACTCGAGGGGTGGCCTAGGGGATACGCAGTATTTT.